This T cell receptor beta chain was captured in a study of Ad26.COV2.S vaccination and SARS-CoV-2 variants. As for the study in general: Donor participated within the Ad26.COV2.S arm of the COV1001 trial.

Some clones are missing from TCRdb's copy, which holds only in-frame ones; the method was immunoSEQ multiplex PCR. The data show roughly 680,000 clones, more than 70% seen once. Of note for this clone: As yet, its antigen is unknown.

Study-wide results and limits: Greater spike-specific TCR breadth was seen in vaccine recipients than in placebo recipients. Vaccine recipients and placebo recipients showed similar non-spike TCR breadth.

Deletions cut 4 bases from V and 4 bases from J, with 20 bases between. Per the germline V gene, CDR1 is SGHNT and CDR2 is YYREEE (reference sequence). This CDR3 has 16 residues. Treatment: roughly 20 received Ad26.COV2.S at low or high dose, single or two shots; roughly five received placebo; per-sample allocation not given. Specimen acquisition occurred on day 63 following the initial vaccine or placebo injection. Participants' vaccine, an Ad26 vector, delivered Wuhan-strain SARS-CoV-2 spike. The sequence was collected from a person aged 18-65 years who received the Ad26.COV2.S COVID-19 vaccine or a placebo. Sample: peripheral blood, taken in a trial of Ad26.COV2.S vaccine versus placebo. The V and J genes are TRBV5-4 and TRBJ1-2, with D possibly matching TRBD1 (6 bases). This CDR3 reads CASSAGTTVRVYGYTF. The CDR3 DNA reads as TGTGCCAGCAGCGCTGGGACAACTGTACGTGTCTATGGCTACACCTTC.